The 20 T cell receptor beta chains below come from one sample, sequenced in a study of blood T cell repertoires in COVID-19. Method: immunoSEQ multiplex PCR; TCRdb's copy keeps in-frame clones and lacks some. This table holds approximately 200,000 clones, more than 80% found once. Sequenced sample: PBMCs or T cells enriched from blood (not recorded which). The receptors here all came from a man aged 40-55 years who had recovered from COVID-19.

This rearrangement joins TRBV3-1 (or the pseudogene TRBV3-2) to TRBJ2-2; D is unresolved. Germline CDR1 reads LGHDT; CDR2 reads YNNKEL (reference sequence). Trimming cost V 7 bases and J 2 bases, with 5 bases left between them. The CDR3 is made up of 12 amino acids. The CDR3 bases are TGTGCCAGCACCCGTAACACCGGGGAGCTGTTTTTT. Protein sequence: CASTRNTGELFF.

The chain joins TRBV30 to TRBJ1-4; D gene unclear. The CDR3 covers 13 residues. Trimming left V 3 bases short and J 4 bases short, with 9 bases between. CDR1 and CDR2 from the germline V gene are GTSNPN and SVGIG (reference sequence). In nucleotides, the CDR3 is TGTGCCTGGAGGCTACAGATTAATGAAAAACTGTTTTTT. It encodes CAWRLQINEKLFF.

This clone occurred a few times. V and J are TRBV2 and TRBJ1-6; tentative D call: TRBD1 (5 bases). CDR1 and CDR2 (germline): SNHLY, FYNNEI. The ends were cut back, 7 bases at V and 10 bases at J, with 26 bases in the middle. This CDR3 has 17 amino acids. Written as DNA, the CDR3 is TGTGCCAGCACAATTCTAAGACAGACCTCCTCTAGGTCACCCCTCCACTTT. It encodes CASTILRQTSSRSPLHF. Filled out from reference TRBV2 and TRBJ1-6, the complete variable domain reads EPEVTQTPSHQVTQMGQEVILRCVPISNHLYFYWYRQILGQKVEFLVSFYNNEISEKSEIFDDQFSVERPDGSNFTLKIRSTKLEDSAMYFCASTILRQTSSRSPLHFGNGTRLTVT.

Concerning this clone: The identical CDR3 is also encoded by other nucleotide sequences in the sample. The chain's CDR3 is CAWSRGLNQPQHF. DNA for the CDR3: TGTGCCTGGAGCAGGGGCCTCAATCAGCCCCAGCATTTT. The chain couples TRBV30 to TRBJ1-5; D is possibly TRBD1 (6 bases). The CDR3 runs to 13 residues. Per the germline V gene, CDR1 is GTSNPN and CDR2 is SVGIG (reference sequence). Trimming took 3 bases from V and 3 from J, leaving 9 bases between them.

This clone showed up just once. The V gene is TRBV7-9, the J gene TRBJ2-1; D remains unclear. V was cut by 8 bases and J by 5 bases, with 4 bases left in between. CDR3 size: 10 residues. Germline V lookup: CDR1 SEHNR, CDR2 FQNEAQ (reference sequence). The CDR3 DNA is TGTGCCAGCGGCCACAATGAGCAGTTCTTC. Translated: CASGHNEQFF.

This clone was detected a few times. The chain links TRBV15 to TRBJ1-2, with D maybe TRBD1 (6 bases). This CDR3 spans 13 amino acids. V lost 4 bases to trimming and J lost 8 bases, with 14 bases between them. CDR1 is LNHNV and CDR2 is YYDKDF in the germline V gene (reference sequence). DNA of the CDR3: TGTGCCACCAGCATCGGGGCAGGGGAAGGCTACACCTTC. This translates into CATSIGAGEGYTF.

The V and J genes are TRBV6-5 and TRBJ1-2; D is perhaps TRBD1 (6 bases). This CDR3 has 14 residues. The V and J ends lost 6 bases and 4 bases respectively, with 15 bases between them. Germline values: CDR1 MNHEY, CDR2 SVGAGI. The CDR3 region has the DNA TGTGCCAGCAGCGTACAGGGCCTAATCTATGGCTACACCTTC. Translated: CASSVQGLIYGYTF.

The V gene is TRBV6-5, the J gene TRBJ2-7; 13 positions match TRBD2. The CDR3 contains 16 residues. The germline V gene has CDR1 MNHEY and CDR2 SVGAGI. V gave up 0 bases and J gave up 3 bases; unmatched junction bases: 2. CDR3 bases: TGTGCCAGCAGTTACTCCTGGACTAGCGGGGGCTACGAGCAGTACTTC. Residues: CASSYSWTSGGYEQYF.

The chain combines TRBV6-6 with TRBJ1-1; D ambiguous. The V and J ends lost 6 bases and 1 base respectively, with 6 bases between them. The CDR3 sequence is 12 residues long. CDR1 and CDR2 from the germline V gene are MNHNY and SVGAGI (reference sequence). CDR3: CASRLQNTEAFF. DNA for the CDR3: TGTGCCAGCAGACTACAGAACACTGAAGCTTTCTTT.

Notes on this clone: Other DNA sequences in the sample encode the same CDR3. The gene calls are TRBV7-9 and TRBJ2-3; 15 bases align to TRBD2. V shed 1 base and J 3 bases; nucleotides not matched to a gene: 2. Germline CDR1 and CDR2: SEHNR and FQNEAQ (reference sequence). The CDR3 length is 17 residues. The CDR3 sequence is CASSLGTSGGATDTQYF. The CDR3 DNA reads TGTGCCAGCAGCTTAGGGACTAGCGGGGGGGCTACAGATACGCAGTATTTT.

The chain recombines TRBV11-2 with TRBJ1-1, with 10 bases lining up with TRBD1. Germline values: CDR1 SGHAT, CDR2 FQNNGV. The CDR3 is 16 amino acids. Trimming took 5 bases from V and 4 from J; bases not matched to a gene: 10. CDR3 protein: CASSHGQGGWTTEAFF. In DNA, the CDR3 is TGTGCCAGCAGCCACGGACAGGGGGGATGGACCACTGAAGCTTTCTTT.

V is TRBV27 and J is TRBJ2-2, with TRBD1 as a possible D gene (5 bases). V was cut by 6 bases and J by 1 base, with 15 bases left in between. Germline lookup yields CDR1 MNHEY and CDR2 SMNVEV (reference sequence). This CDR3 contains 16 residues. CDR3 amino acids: CASRRDSVLNTGELFF. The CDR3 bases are TGTGCCAGCAGAAGAGACAGCGTCTTGAACACCGGGGAGCTGTTTTTT.

DNA for the CDR3: TGTGCCAGCATGCGGACAGGGGGAAATCAGCCCCAGCATTTT. The encoded protein is CASMRTGGNQPQHF. The J gene is TRBJ1-5, the V gene TRBV6-5; 10 bases agree with TRBD1. The CDR3 length is 14 residues. Trimming took 7 bases from V and 4 from J; bases not matched to a gene: 4. The germline V gene encodes CDR1 MNHEY and CDR2 SVGAGI.

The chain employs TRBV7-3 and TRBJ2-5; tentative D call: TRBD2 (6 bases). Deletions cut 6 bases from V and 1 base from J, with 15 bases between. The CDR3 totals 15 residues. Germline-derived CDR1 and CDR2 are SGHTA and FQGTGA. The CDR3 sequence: CASRKGGGAQETQYF. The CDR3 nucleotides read TGTGCCAGCAGAAAAGGAGGAGGGGCCCAAGAGACCCAGTACTTC.

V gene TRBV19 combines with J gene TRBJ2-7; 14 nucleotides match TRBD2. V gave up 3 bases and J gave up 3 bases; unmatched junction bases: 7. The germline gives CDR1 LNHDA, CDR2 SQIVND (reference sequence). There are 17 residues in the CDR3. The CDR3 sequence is CASSISGLAGAFYEQYF. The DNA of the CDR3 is TGTGCCAGTAGTATTTCGGGACTAGCGGGGGCCTTCTACGAGCAGTACTTC.

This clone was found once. DNA of the CDR3: TGTGCCAGCAGCCCACTAGGATCTCGGGGAGGCTACACCTTC. This sequence encodes CASSPLGSRGGYTF. V and J are TRBV5-6 and TRBJ1-2; D is unresolved. Trimming took 4 bases from V and 8 from J, leaving 18 bases between them. This CDR3 contains 14 residues. Germline-derived CDR1 and CDR2 are SGHDT and YYEEEE.

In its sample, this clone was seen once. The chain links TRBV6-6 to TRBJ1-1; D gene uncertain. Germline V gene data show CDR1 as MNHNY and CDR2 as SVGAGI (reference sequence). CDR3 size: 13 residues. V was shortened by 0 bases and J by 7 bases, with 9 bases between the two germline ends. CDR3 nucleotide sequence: TGTGCCAGCAGTTACTCGAGTACTGGTGAAGCTTTCTTT. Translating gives CASSYSSTGEAFF.

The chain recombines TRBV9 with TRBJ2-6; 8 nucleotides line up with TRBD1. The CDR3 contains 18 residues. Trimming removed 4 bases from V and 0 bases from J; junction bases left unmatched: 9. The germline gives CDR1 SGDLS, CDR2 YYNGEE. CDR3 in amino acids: CASSPWGTGISGANVLTF. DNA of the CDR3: TGTGCCAGCAGCCCCTGGGGGACAGGAATCTCTGGGGCCAACGTCCTGACTTTC.

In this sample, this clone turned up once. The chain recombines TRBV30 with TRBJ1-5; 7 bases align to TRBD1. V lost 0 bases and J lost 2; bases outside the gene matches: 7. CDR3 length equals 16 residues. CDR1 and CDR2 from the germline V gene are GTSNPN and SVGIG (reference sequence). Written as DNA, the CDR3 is TGTGCCTGGAGTGTAGGGGCCAGGGGGGGCAATCAGCCCCAGCATTTT. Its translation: CAWSVGARGGNQPQHF.

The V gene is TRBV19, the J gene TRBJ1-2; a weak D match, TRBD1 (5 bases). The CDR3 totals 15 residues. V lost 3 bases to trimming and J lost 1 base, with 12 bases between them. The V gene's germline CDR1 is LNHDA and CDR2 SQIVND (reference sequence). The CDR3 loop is CASSIDSLFNYGYTF. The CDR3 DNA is TGTGCCAGTAGTATCGACAGCCTATTTAACTATGGCTACACCTTC.